This TCR beta chain was captured in a study of early T cells in non-severe SARS-CoV-2 infection. Broader study findings: The matching step, a VDJdb search, favored anti-spike CD8 responses and missed private and CD4 specificities.

About this clonotype: Its antigen remains unknown.

CDR1 is ENHRY, CDR2 SYGVKD, per germline. Trimming took 8 bases from V and 7 from J; bases not matched to a gene: 10. The length of the CDR3 is 14 residues. Each cDNA molecule carried a unique molecular identifier. TCRdb fed the 5' RACE reads into MiXCR, producing one record per CDR3 protein. In the table there are 55,000 to 65,000 distinct CDR3 sequences, around an eighth of which are singletons. The sequence was obtained from an adult who was a healthcare worker with PCR-confirmed SARS-CoV-2 infection or an uninfected control (not recorded which). This chain joins TRBV10-3 and TRBJ1-5, with 8 positions matching TRBD1. Input material: whole blood. In nucleotides, the CDR3 is TGTGCCATCGACCCGGACAGGGACGGACAGCCCCAGCATTTT. This codes for CAIDPDRDGQPQHF.